This T cell receptor beta chain stems from a study of cytomegalovirus exposure and HLA in healthy donors. Trimming removed 4 bases at V and 4 bases at J, with 10 bases between. The germline CDR1 and CDR2 sequences are SGHTA and FQGNSA. There are 13 residues in the CDR3. The study ran its PCR with 60 Vbeta and 13 Jbeta primers. The protocol was immunoSEQ multiplex PCR, while the TCRdb copy is restricted to in-frame clones and leaves out a portion. The sample records some 170,000 clones, 8.5% to 10% being singletons. The V call is TRBV7-2, the J call TRBJ1-2, with D uncertain. The material sequenced was PBMCs. The origin of this receptor is a woman in her twenties or thirties in good health and CMV-seropositive. In DNA form, the CDR3 reads TGTGCCAGCAGCTCTCTAGTGTCCTATGGCTACACCTTC. Translating gives CASSSLVSYGYTF. Based on the CDR3 plus reference TRBV7-2 and TRBJ1-2, the full variable domain is GAGVSQSPSNKVTEKGKDVELRCDPISGHTALYWYRQSLGQGLEFLIYFQGNSAPDKSGLPSDRFSAERTGGSVSTLTIQRTQQEDSAVYLCASSSLVSYGYTFGSGTRLTVV.